The 25 T cell receptor beta chains below come from one sample, sequenced in a study of regulatory T cells in long-lasting Graves disease. Sequencing libraries for TCR beta were prepared with iRepertoire HTBI primers and Arm-PCR of CDR3 regions. TCRdb recomputed calls from the multiplex PCR reads with MiXCR, one row per CDR3 protein. Altogether hundreds of thousands of distinct CDR3 sequences are present, under 25% being singletons, with the ten largest covering over 10%. Documented time point: persistent/refractory GD, antithyroid drugs over 5 years with positive TRAb. PBMC-extracted RNA yielded the TCR library. Sequences were derived from peripheral blood mononuclear cells (PBMCs), sampled when the disease was refractory, from a patient treated with antithyroid drugs. All receptors come from a female donor with Graves disease.

This clonotype was detected a few times. The chain uses TRBV3-1 and TRBJ2-4; D remains ambiguous. The germline gives CDR1 LGHDT, CDR2 YNNKEL (reference sequence). The CDR3 is made up of 15 amino acids. V lost 10 bases, J lost 0 bases, and 16 bases lay in between. The CDR3 is CATSDGLLAKNIQYF. As DNA, the CDR3 is TGTGCCACCTCGGACGGTCTCTTAGCCAAAAACATTCAGTACTTC.

This clonotype appeared many times. This chain uses TRBV9 with TRBJ1-6, with 8 bases identical to TRBD1. Germline V CDR1 and CDR2: SGDLS, YYNGEE. CDR3 length equals 15 residues. The trim removed 2 bases at V and 9 bases at J, leaving 7 bases unmatched. CDR3: CASSVFPGGGSPLHF. CDR3 DNA sequence: TGTGCCAGCAGCGTCTTTCCAGGGGGCGGTTCACCCCTCCACTTT.

The chain recombines TRBV6-1 with TRBJ2-7; the match to TRBD2 covers 8 bases. CDR1 MNHNS and CDR2 SASEGT come from the germline V gene. The length of the CDR3 is 15 residues. The ends lost 7 bases at V and 4 bases at J; junction bases unmatched: 12. CDR3 region: CASTLRGGLIYEQYF. Here the CDR3 DNA reads TGTGCCAGCACTCTCCGGGGGGGGCTTATTTACGAGCAGTACTTC.

This clonotype has more than one count but fewer than ten. The chain links TRBV7-2 to TRBJ1-1; D gene unclear. The germline CDR1 and CDR2 sequences are SGHTA and FQGNSA. V was pared by 4 bases and J by 5 bases, with 11 bases between. This CDR3 has 13 residues. The CDR3 coding sequence is TGTGCCAGCAGCTCCGGACGAAAAACTGAAGCTTTCTTT. Translated, it gives CASSSGRKTEAFF.

The chain joins TRBV28 to TRBJ1-1; a weak D match, TRBD1 (5 bases). V was clipped by 6 bases and J by 2 bases, with 13 bases between them. The CDR3 has 14 residues. The V gene's germline CDR1 is MDHEN and CDR2 SYDVKM. CDR3 DNA sequence: TGTGCCAGCAGCACCGGGACCTCCAACACTGAAGCTTTCTTT. Translating gives CASSTGTSNTEAFF.

There are many counts of this clonotype. This chain joins TRBV29-1 and TRBJ1-2; unclear D gene. Looked up from germline, CDR1 is SQVTM and CDR2 is ANQGSEA. The CDR3 is 13 residues long. V lost 2 bases to trimming and J lost 4 bases, with 11 bases between them. For the CDR3, the DNA is TGCAGCGTTGAACGGTCTAGGTCCTATGGCTACACCTTC. Translation: CSVERSRSYGYTF.

This clonotype has ten or more counts. The CDR3 DNA reads as TGTGCCAGCAGTCCCTTGGGTTCACCCCTCCACTTT. Translating gives CASSPLGSPLHF. V usage is TRBV28 and J usage is TRBJ1-6, with D unresolved. The ends were cut back, 5 bases at V and 9 bases at J, with 8 bases in the middle. The CDR3 spans 12 residues. The germline gives CDR1 MDHEN, CDR2 SYDVKM.

There are many counts of this clonotype. The J gene is TRBJ1-1, the V gene TRBV29-1, with D unresolved. Trimming took 0 bases from V and 0 from J, leaving 14 bases between them. The CDR3 loop spans 16 amino acids. The germline gives CDR1 SQVTM, CDR2 ANQGSEA. CDR3 in DNA: TGCAGCGTTGAAGAAAGGAAAGGCAGCTTGAACACTGAAGCTTTCTTT. This sequence encodes CSVEERKGSLNTEAFF. Together with reference TRBV29-1 and TRBJ1-1, the CDR3 gives the full variable domain: SAVISQKPSRDICQRGTSLTIQCQVDSQVTMMFWYRQQPGQSLTLIATANQGSEATYESGFVIDKFPISRPNLTFSTLTVSNMSPEDSSIYLCSVEERKGSLNTEAFFGQGTRLTVV.

V and J are TRBV7-3 and TRBJ1-6, with a weak D call TRBD1 (5 bases). This CDR3 region has 14 residues. Germline assignment: CDR1 SGHTA and CDR2 FQGTGA. Trimming cost V 5 bases and J 14 bases, with 19 bases left between them. The CDR3 is CASSQDRPRGTLHF. CDR3 nucleotides: TGTGCCAGCAGCCAGGACCGACCGCGGGGGACCCTCCACTTT.

The chain recombines TRBV27 with TRBJ1-1, with D tentatively TRBD1 (5 bases). This CDR3 is built from 14 residues. V was shortened by 6 bases and J by 2 bases, with 13 bases between the two germline ends. Germline V gene lookup returns CDR1 MNHEY and CDR2 SMNVEV (reference sequence). The CDR3 loop is CASSHPRGNTEAFF. In DNA, the CDR3 is TGTGCCAGCAGCCACCCTAGGGGCAACACTGAAGCTTTCTTT.

This clonotype was seen only a few times. The genes are TRBV13 and TRBJ2-1; D is possibly TRBD2 (5 bases). CDR3 length: 12 amino acids. Germline assignment: CDR1 PRHDT and CDR2 FYEKMQ (reference sequence). V was clipped by 5 bases and J by 9 bases, with 11 bases between them. In DNA form, the CDR3 reads TGTGCCAGCAGCGGACCCCGGGGTGAGCAGTTCTTC. Amino acid sequence: CASSGPRGEQFF.

This clonotype came up many times. The chain carries TRBV30 and TRBJ1-2; weak D call: TRBD1 (5 bases). V lost 4 bases to trimming and J lost 8 bases, with 17 bases between them. The CDR3 covers 13 residues. Germline loops: CDR1 GTSNPN, CDR2 SVGIG (reference sequence). The CDR3 coding sequence is TGTGCCTGGACAGTAGAATCCTGGGGCGGCTACACCTTC. Translation: CAWTVESWGGYTF.

This clonotype was detected only a few times. The chain uses TRBV7-8 and TRBJ1-3; D call uncertain. Germline assignment: CDR1 SGHVS and CDR2 FQNEAQ. The CDR3 spans 15 residues. Trimming shortened V by 1 base and J by 4 bases, and 11 bases separated the two germline ends. CDR3 nucleotide sequence: TGTGCCAGCAGCTTAGAATTCGGAATCGGAAACACCATATATTTT. Translated: CASSLEFGIGNTIYF.

Comments on this clonotype: A much larger clone is a single base away; this may be a read error. The chain links TRBV6-5 to TRBJ1-1, with D unclear. Germline V gene lookup returns CDR1 MNHEY and CDR2 SVGAGI. CDR3 length: 14 residues. The CDR3 protein is CASSYSIGSTGAFF. DNA for the CDR3: TGTGCCAGCAGTTACTCGATAGGGTCGACTGGAGCTTTCTTT.

Concerning this clonotype: A much more abundant neighbour one base away suggests this may be a read error. CDR3 bases: TGTGCCAGCAGTCCTATTGGCAGAGTACACTACGAGCAGTACTTC. Amino acids: CASSPIGRVHYEQYF. V is TRBV12-3 or TRBV12-4 and J is TRBJ2-7; D is unresolved. This CDR3 is 15 amino acids long. V shed 5 bases and J shed 3 bases, with 17 bases lying between them.

This clonotype was observed a handful of times. The V gene is TRBV11-2, the J gene TRBJ2-1, with 10 bases matching TRBD1. The CDR3 covers 17 residues. CDR1 is SGHAT and CDR2 is FQNNGV in the germline V gene. V lost 2 bases, J lost 6 bases, and 10 bases stayed unmatched. The CDR3 loop is CASSLTDRDRGSNEQFF. The CDR3 nucleotides are TGTGCCAGCAGCTTAACGGATCGGGACAGGGGTTCCAATGAGCAGTTCTTC.

This clonotype occurred once. A much larger clone lies a single base off, so this may be a read error. This chain joins TRBV27 and TRBJ2-7; the D gene could be TRBD1 or TRBD2 (5 bases each). Per the germline V gene, CDR1 is MNHEY and CDR2 is SMNVEV (reference sequence). This CDR3 spans 16 amino acids. The CDR3 loop is CASSLSPPGPDYEQHF. The CDR3 nucleotides read TGTGCCAGCAGTTTATCTCCCCCGGGACCCGACTACGAGCAGCACTTC.

This clonotype was detected once. A far bigger clonotype differs at one base, so this is likely a read error. The chain links TRBV7-8 to TRBJ2-5; D is unresolved. The CDR3 has 15 residues. The germline gives CDR1 SGHVS, CDR2 FQNEAQ. The V gene lost 5 bases and the J gene lost 5 bases, with 18 bases spanning the gap. The DNA of the CDR3 is TGTGCCAGCAGCGCAGAACCCGGCCGTCACGAGACCCAGTACTTC. The encoded protein is CASSAEPGRHETQYF. Supplemented by reference TRBV7-8 and TRBJ2-5, the full variable domain reads GAGVSQSPRYKVAKRGQDVALRCDPISGHVSLFWYQQALGQGPEFLTYFQNEAQLDKSGLPSDRFFAERPEGSVSTLKIQRTQQEDSAVYLCASSAEPGRHETQYFGPGTRLLVL.

The chain couples TRBV9 to TRBJ2-5, with 8 nucleotides matching TRBD2. CDR1 SGDLS and CDR2 YYNGEE come from the germline V gene. V dropped 2 bases and J dropped 1; count of bases not matched to a gene: 7. This CDR3 is 16 amino acids long. DNA for the CDR3: TGTGCCAGCAGCGTCAGCCCCGGGGGGGCCCAAGAGACCCAGTACTTC. Amino acids: CASSVSPGGAQETQYF.

The sample holds many counts of this clonotype. The chain joins TRBV29-1 to TRBJ1-1; no definite D call. Germline V lookup: CDR1 SQVTM, CDR2 ANQGSEA. This CDR3 is 10 amino acids long. V dropped 2 bases and J dropped 3 bases, with 1 base sitting between them. This CDR3 is CSVEHTEAFF. For the CDR3, the DNA is TGCAGCGTTGAACACACTGAAGCTTTCTTT. Using reference TRBV29-1 and TRBJ1-1 for the parts outside the CDR3, the full variable domain is SAVISQKPSRDICQRGTSLTIQCQVDSQVTMMFWYRQQPGQSLTLIATANQGSEATYESGFVIDKFPISRPNLTFSTLTVSNMSPEDSSIYLCSVEHTEAFFGQGTRLTVV.

Only one count was recorded for this clonotype. This rearrangement joins TRBV10-3 to TRBJ2-1, with 8 bases lining up with TRBD2. CDR1 and CDR2 from the germline V gene are ENHRY and SYGVKD. The V and J ends lost 3 bases and 1 base, in that order; junction bases with no gene match: 2. This CDR3 has 15 amino acids. The CDR3 here is CAISELAASYNEQFF. As DNA, the CDR3 is TGTGCCATCAGTGAACTAGCGGCTTCCTACAATGAGCAGTTCTTC.

The chain has TRBV5-1 and TRBJ1-4; 8 bases match TRBD1. With 7 bases clipped from V and 3 bases from J, the junction kept 5 bases outside the gene matches. The CDR3 contains 14 residues. CDR1 and CDR2 (germline): SGHRS, YFSETQ. This chain's CDR3 is CASGGQGPNEKLFF. DNA for the CDR3: TGCGCCAGCGGCGGACAGGGCCCTAATGAAAAACTGTTTTTT.

This clonotype came up many times. This chain joins TRBV28 and TRBJ1-2, with D maybe TRBD1 (5 bases). CDR1 and CDR2 (germline): MDHEN, SYDVKM. CDR3 size: 14 residues. Trimming took 1 base from V and 8 from J, leaving 14 bases between them. Written as DNA, the CDR3 is TGTGCCAGCAGTTTATCTCCGCAGGGTGGAGGCTACACCTTC. Residues: CASSLSPQGGGYTF.

This clonotype was detected a few times. The chain uses TRBV28 and TRBJ2-3, with TRBD2 matching 9 bases. The CDR3 length is 16 residues. J lost 1 base, V lost 3 bases, and 5 bases had no gene match. Germline-derived CDR1 and CDR2 are MDHEN and SYDVKM. The CDR3 spells CASSFPVAGGTDTQYF. CDR3 coding DNA: TGTGCCAGCAGTTTCCCCGTAGCGGGAGGCACAGATACGCAGTATTTT.

The chain joins TRBV29-1 to TRBJ2-1; 11 nucleotides align to TRBD1. V gave up 1 base and J gave up 5 bases; unmatched junction bases: 4. The length of the CDR3 is 15 residues. CDR1 is SQVTM, CDR2 ANQGSEA, per germline. The CDR3 loop is CSVEVGQGVDNEQFF. The CDR3 region has the DNA TGCAGCGTTGAAGTGGGACAGGGGGTTGACAATGAGCAGTTCTTC.